This TCR beta chain is drawn from a study of T cell responses to AZD1222 COVID-19 vaccine. Study outcomes and limitations: Only six individuals given AZD1222 were seropositive at baseline.

Measured with immunoSEQ multiplex PCR; TCRdb has only the in-frame clones, and not every one. Of 75,000 to 100,000 clones in the sample, roughly 90% were seen once. On this clone itself: The antigen is not known.

The CDR3 runs to 14 residues. The V end lost 7 bases, the J end lost 6 bases, and 19 bases lay between the germline ends. The V gene's germline CDR1 is SGHTA and CDR2 FQGNSA. This specimen consisted of peripheral blood, obtained on day 0 of AZD1222 vaccination. The chain links TRBV7-2 to TRBJ2-7; TRBD1 might be the D (6 bases). The sequence was collected from an adult in good health. CDR3 loop: CASTSLGAGVEQYF. As DNA, the CDR3 is TGTGCCAGCACCTCCCTTGGGGCAGGGGTCGAGCAGTACTTC.